Listed below are T cell receptor beta chains from one sample, sequenced in a study of metastatic and nonmetastatic thyroid tumors. MiXCR reprocessed the PCR reads for TCRdb. This table has around 10,000 clones, 28% appearing once. The sample taken for sequencing was tumor tissue. All receptors come from a male donor with papillary thyroid cancer or a benign thyroid nodule (not recorded which). Some clones in this sample may be carry-over from other donors' samples. The conserved cysteine and the conserved F or W are not part of the CDR3 here. The size of a clone is reported for some rows only, either as once, few or many, or as a class for expanded clones.

cdr3_aa | j_call | v_call | clone_size
ASSYFKGGAQLYGYT | TRBJ1-2 | TRBV6-6 | NA
ASSLVGAETYTQY | TRBJ2-3 | TRBV11-1 | few
ASSLASGAQETQY | TRBJ2-5 | TRBV5-4 | many
ASSQQGVGYT | TRBJ1-2 | TRBV6-1 | few
ASSVGRQGWVAGKTDTQY | TRBJ2-3 | TRBV9 | many
ASSDRGGNYGYT | TRBJ1-2 | TRBV6-1 | medium-sized
ASSVKGQATSNTEAF | TRBJ1-1 | TRBV11-2 | many
SASGRDPLEQF | TRBJ2-1 | TRBV20-1 | once
ASRETSGSYEQY | TRBJ2-7 | TRBV28 | NA
ASSQGQTRTTYGYT | TRBJ1-2 | TRBV4-1 | NA
ASSSGQGAPYGQY | TRBJ2-7 | TRBV7-9 | NA
ASSPTGAGNTIY | TRBJ1-3 | TRBV18 | NA
ASSQGDRAGELF | TRBJ2-2 | TRBV4-1 | many
ASSDSDSNEQF | TRBJ2-1 | TRBV6-4 | medium-sized
ASSSEAGGTDTQY | TRBJ2-3 | TRBV6-4 | many
ASSLGSRSGNTEAF | TRBJ1-1 | TRBV11-2 | NA
AWSVGDAYEQY | TRBJ2-7 | TRBV30 | NA
ASRHSGREQY | TRBJ2-7 | TRBV7-8 | NA
ASSLGWNTEAF | TRBJ1-1 | TRBV7-9 | medium-sized
ASRSHLGSQDETQY | TRBJ2-5 | TRBV7-8 | NA
AIRAEGIPTDTQY | TRBJ2-3 | TRBV10-3 | few
ASSEGGLLTGELF | TRBJ2-2 | TRBV6-1 | few
ASSLTPSGRNEQF | TRBJ2-1 | TRBV7-3 | NA